This T cell receptor (beta chain) stems from a study of blood T cell repertoires in COVID-19. Study-wide context: Some COVID-19 samples were acute and others convalescent; all came from the United States, Italy and Spain. Sample material is recorded as cDNA or gDNA derived from T cells, B-cell-depleted T cells, or PBMCs.

Ages ranged from roughly 18 to 100 years, with residence in about two dozen US areas. Either two negative PCRs, clearance, or symptom resolution qualified Cohort 3 donors as recovered. The germline CDR1 and CDR2 sequences are GTSNPN and SVGIG (reference sequence). The CDR3 is 13 amino acids. V gave up 1 base and J gave up 2 bases, with 8 bases separating them. Here immunoSEQ multiplex PCR was the method, and the copy in TCRdb shows in-frame clones only, minus some. The sample includes fewer than 300,000 clones, 80% to 95% of them seen just once. The origin of this receptor is a woman under 40 who had recovered from COVID-19. Sequencing was carried out using PBMCs or T cells enriched from blood (not recorded which). This chain connects TRBV30 to TRBJ2-5, with D unresolved. This CDR3 reads CAWSGEKQETQYF. CDR3 nucleotide sequence: TGTGCCTGGAGTGGTGAGAAGCAAGAGACCCAGTACTTC.